The 29 T cell receptor beta chains given below trace back to one sample, sequenced in a study of blood T cells in healthy people across ages. For the second PCR, which ran for about 6 to 11 cycles, a sample-barcoded 5' primer and a J-beta primer mix were used. TCRdb re-derived calls from the 5' RACE reads in MiXCR, one entry per CDR3 protein. The sample gives approximately 830,000 distinct CDR3 sequences, 60% to 80% of which show up once; about 27% is in the top ten. The sequencing sample was made of blood. All receptors derive from a man aged 30 to 39 in good health.

V usage is TRBV20-1 and J usage is TRBJ2-5; maybe TRBD1 (8 bases). Trimming took off 4 bases at V and 5 bases at J, with 17 bases between the two ends. From germline, CDR1 is DFQATT and CDR2 SNEGSKA (reference sequence). This CDR3 has 14 amino acids. Written as DNA, the CDR3 is TGCAGTGCTACGGACAGGGAGGGCTGGGAGACCCAGTACTTC. It yields the protein CSATDREGWETQYF.

The J gene is TRBJ2-1, the V gene TRBV9; TRBD1 agrees at 7 bases. Looked up from germline, CDR1 is SGDLS and CDR2 is YYNGEE. This CDR3 comprises 17 residues. V shed 4 bases and J 2 bases; nucleotides not matched to a gene: 12. CDR3 in DNA: TGTGCCAGCAGCTCTTCCCCGACAGGGCCCCCCTACAATGAGCAGTTCTTC. Its protein product is CASSSSPTGPPYNEQFF.

This clonotype has more than one count but fewer than ten. This chain connects TRBV3-1 to TRBJ2-1; tentatively, D is TRBD1 (7 bases). The germline V gene has CDR1 LGHDT and CDR2 YNNKEL (reference sequence). The CDR3 consists of 17 residues. V was shortened by 1 base and J by 2 bases, with 15 bases between the two germline ends. CDR3 nucleotides: TGTGCCAGCAGCCAAGTTCCCGACAGGGAGGCCTACAATGAGCAGTTCTTC. Translated: CASSQVPDREAYNEQFF.

The chain has TRBV7-8 and TRBJ2-5, with 7 nucleotides matching TRBD2. V dropped 1 base and J dropped 3; count of bases not matched to a gene: 2. CDR1 and CDR2 (germline): SGHVS, FQNEAQ. The CDR3 has 14 residues. CDR3 bases: TGTGCCAGCAGCTTAGGCGGGACTAAAGAGACCCAGTACTTC. This translates into CASSLGGTKETQYF. The full variable domain, in which reference TRBV7-8 and TRBJ2-5 provide the parts outside the CDR3, is GAGVSQSPRYKVAKRGQDVALRCDPISGHVSLFWYQQALGQGPEFLTYFQNEAQLDKSGLPSDRFFAERPEGSVSTLKIQRTQQEDSAVYLCASSLGGTKETQYFGPGTRLLVL.

The chain uses TRBV5-6 and TRBJ2-4; a weak D match, TRBD2 (5 bases). The germline V gene has CDR1 SGHDT and CDR2 YYEEEE. The V end was cut by 1 base, the J end by 13 bases, with 12 bases between. The CDR3 has 12 amino acids. The CDR3 loop is CASSLTIGEQYF. CDR3 DNA: TGTGCCAGCAGCTTGACAATTGGGGAGCAGTACTTC.

V is TRBV20-1 and J is TRBJ2-5, with D unresolved. Near its end, the DNA agrees better with TRBJ2-4, so the J call may be wrong. The CDR3 extends over 13 amino acids. Looked up from germline, CDR1 is DFQATT and CDR2 is SNEGSKA (reference sequence). In DNA, the CDR3 is TGCAGTGCTGGCCCAGAAGGGCCTAACATTCAGTACTTC. Translating gives CSAGPEGPNIQYF.

A few counts support this clonotype. The V and J genes are TRBV6-2 or TRBV6-3 and TRBJ2-7; a possible D gene is TRBD1 (6 bases). The CDR3 totals 15 residues. Germline V gives CDR1 MNHEY, CDR2 SVGEGT. Trimming shortened V by 5 bases and J by 4 bases, and 18 bases separated the two germline ends. The CDR3 nucleotides are TGTGCCAGCAGTCCTCAAGGACAGCGCTTTTACGAGCAGTACTTC. It translates to CASSPQGQRFYEQYF.

This clonotype came up a few times. This chain joins TRBV21-1 and TRBJ2-6. TRBV21-1 is deemed a pseudogene. This CDR3 is built from 17 residues. The CDR3 DNA is TGTGCCAGCAGCAAAGTCAGCCAGATCATTCAAGCCAACGTCCTGACTTTC. Encoded protein: CASSKVSQIIQANVLTF.

This clonotype was counted between two and nine times. For the CDR3, the DNA is TGTGCCAGCAGTGCGACTAGCGGGGATTACAATGAGCAGTTCTTC. This codes for CASSATSGDYNEQFF. V is TRBV9 and J is TRBJ2-1; 11 bases agree with TRBD2. The CDR3 runs to 15 residues. The J segment lost 4 bases and the V segment lost 5 bases, leaving 5 bases of the junction unmatched. Germline V CDR1 and CDR2: SGDLS, YYNGEE.

The chain recombines TRBV3-1 with TRBJ2-7; no clear D. Trimming left V 0 bases short and J 1 base short, with 10 bases between. Germline V lookup: CDR1 LGHDT, CDR2 YNNKEL (reference sequence). CDR3 length: 15 residues. The CDR3 loop reads CASSQEWSQSYEQYF. The CDR3 nucleotides read TGTGCCAGCAGCCAAGAGTGGAGCCAATCCTACGAGCAGTACTTC.

This clonotype was recorded only once. This chain links TRBV6-6 with TRBJ1-2, with D perhaps TRBD1 (5 bases). The CDR3 is 15 residues long. The germline V gene has CDR1 MNHNY and CDR2 SVGAGI (reference sequence). V lost 0 bases, J lost 5 bases, and 13 bases lay in between. CDR3 in amino acids: CASSYSDNYSYGYTF. In DNA form, the CDR3 reads TGTGCCAGCAGTTACTCGGACAACTATTCTTATGGCTACACCTTC.

This clonotype has a handful of counts. This rearrangement joins TRBV6-1 to TRBJ1-5; D gene uncertain. The CDR3 consists of 14 residues. V gave up 1 base and J gave up 7 bases, with 11 bases separating them. Germline CDR1 reads MNHNS; CDR2 reads SASEGT. This CDR3 reads CASSEGRVGQPQHF. CDR3 sequence (DNA): TGTGCCAGCAGTGAAGGGCGGGTTGGACAGCCCCAGCATTTT.

The sample holds one count of this clonotype. This rearrangement joins TRBV7-8 to TRBJ2-1; the match to TRBD2 covers 12 bases. CDR1 is SGHVS and CDR2 is FQNEAQ in the germline V gene. J gave up 6 bases and V 5 bases, and 8 bases lay outside the gene matches. The length of the CDR3 is 16 residues. The CDR3 sequence is CASSPTPSGGANEQFF. CDR3 in DNA: TGTGCCAGCAGCCCCACCCCTAGCGGGGGGGCCAATGAGCAGTTCTTC.

The chain employs TRBV13 and TRBJ2-3; 8 bases are shared with TRBD2. This CDR3 region has 16 residues. The junction had 5 bases not matched to a gene; V was cut back by 1 base and J by 2 bases. Per germline, CDR1 PRHDT and CDR2 FYEKMQ (reference sequence). This chain's CDR3 is CASSLERRGATDTQYF. Here the CDR3 DNA reads TGTGCCAGCAGCTTAGAGAGGCGGGGGGCCACAGATACGCAGTATTTT.

The chain couples TRBV28 to TRBJ2-3; unclear D gene. CDR3 size: 12 residues. CDR1 and CDR2 (germline): MDHEN, SYDVKM. V shed 5 bases and J shed 5 bases, with 8 bases lying between them. The CDR3 DNA follows: TGTGCCAGCAGTGGACGCAAAGATACGCAGTATTTT. Translating gives CASSGRKDTQYF.

The chain couples TRBV12-3 or TRBV12-4 to TRBJ2-6, with a possible D match to TRBD2 (6 bases). This CDR3 has 14 amino acids. The V end lost 6 bases, the J end lost 4 bases, and 10 bases lay between the germline ends. The CDR3 sequence is CASRVGGGANVLTF. CDR3 nucleotides: TGTGCCAGCAGGGTCGGAGGGGGGGCCAACGTCCTGACTTTC.

This chain joins TRBV20-1 and TRBJ1-1; no clear D gene. The germline gives CDR1 DFQATT, CDR2 SNEGSKA (reference sequence). With 1 base removed from V and 4 bases from J, the gap between germline ends came to 10 bases. The CDR3 extends over 13 amino acids. CDR3 region: CSARGGIGTEAFF. For the CDR3, the DNA is TGCAGTGCTAGAGGGGGAATAGGCACTGAAGCTTTCTTT.

V gene TRBV6-2 or TRBV6-3 combines with J gene TRBJ2-1; 9 bases are shared with TRBD1. Losses at the gene ends were 11 bases for V and 5 bases for J; bases not matched to a gene: 16. This CDR3 is built from 16 residues. Germline-derived CDR1 and CDR2 are MNHEY and SVGEGT. This chain's CDR3 is CASSRYWTGENNEQFF. The CDR3 DNA sequence: TGTGCCTCCTCCCGGTATTGGACAGGGGAAAACAATGAGCAGTTCTTC.

The rearrangement uses TRBV12-3 or TRBV12-4 and TRBJ2-1; the D call may be TRBD1 or TRBD2 (5 bases each). Trimming stripped 3 bases from V and 7 bases from J, with 13 bases between. This CDR3 contains 14 residues. In DNA form, the CDR3 reads TGTGCCAGCAGTTTGGCCGGGACGGGGAATGAGCAGTTCTTC. Its protein is CASSLAGTGNEQFF.

This chain links TRBV5-1 with TRBJ2-1; TRBD2 matches 9 bases. The J segment lost 12 bases and the V segment lost 4 bases, leaving 14 bases of the junction unmatched. The germline CDR1 and CDR2 sequences are SGHRS and YFSETQ. The CDR3 length is 15 residues. CDR3 sequence: CASSLTQRGAFGQFF. CDR3 in DNA: TGCGCCAGCAGCCTGACTCAGCGGGGGGCCTTCGGGCAGTTCTTC.

This rearrangement joins TRBV6-2 or TRBV6-3 to TRBJ2-3; D gene uncertain. The germline V gene has CDR1 MNHEY and CDR2 SVGEGT. V was cut by 6 bases and J by 2 bases, with 12 bases left in between. The CDR3 extends over 14 amino acids. The CDR3 DNA sequence: TGTGCCAGCAGCGTTGGAGTTCTCACAGATACGCAGTATTTT. Translating it yields CASSVGVLTDTQYF.

The V call is TRBV10-3, the J call TRBJ2-4; D may be TRBD2 (6 bases). Germline values: CDR1 ENHRY, CDR2 SYGVKD. Trimming left V 0 bases short and J 7 bases short, with 10 bases between. The CDR3 is made up of 14 amino acids. The CDR3 sequence is CAISESTEGNIQYF. The CDR3 nucleotides are TGTGCCATCAGTGAGTCAACGGAGGGGAACATTCAGTACTTC.

The chain uses TRBV19 and TRBJ2-4; the match to TRBD1 covers 10 bases. The germline V gene encodes CDR1 LNHDA and CDR2 SQIVND (reference sequence). The CDR3 extends over 13 amino acids. V lost 6 bases and J lost 13; bases outside the gene matches: 9. The CDR3 nucleotides are TGTGCCAGTAGAGGGACAGGGGAGAGGGAGCAGTACTTC. This gives the protein CASRGTGEREQYF.

The V and J genes are TRBV7-9 and TRBJ1-4, with 12 bases that match TRBD1. With V trimmed by 5 bases and J by 5 bases, 6 bases remained unmatched. CDR1 and CDR2 (germline): SEHNR, FQNEAQ (reference sequence). This CDR3 contains 16 residues. CDR3 DNA sequence: TGTGCCAGCAGCCCCGGGACAGGGGGCGGGAATGAAAAACTGTTTTTT. It codes for CASSPGTGGGNEKLFF.

The chain combines TRBV6-5 with TRBJ1-1, with unresolved D. CDR1 MNHEY and CDR2 SVGAGI come from the germline V gene. The V end was cut by 0 bases, the J end by 11 bases, with 7 bases between. CDR3 size: 11 residues. In DNA form, the CDR3 reads TGTGCCAGCAGTTACTCCTCAGAGGCTTTCTTT. The encoded protein is CASSYSSEAFF.

The chain carries TRBV6-1 and TRBJ1-1; 9 bases are a match to TRBD1. V was clipped by 5 bases and J by 10 bases; unmatched bases: 11. Germline V lookup: CDR1 MNHNS, CDR2 SASEGT. The length of the CDR3 is 14 residues. CDR3 in amino acids: CASSLDGKQGAAFF. The CDR3 bases are TGTGCCAGCAGTCTCGATGGTAAACAGGGGGCAGCTTTCTTT.

J is TRBJ2-7 and V is TRBV18, with TRBD1 matching 8 bases. The CDR3 length is 15 residues. Germline V gene lookup returns CDR1 KGHSH and CDR2 LQKENI. Trimming cost V 0 bases and J 7 bases; bases outside gene matches: 8. The CDR3 reads CASSPPMSGGGEQYF. CDR3 DNA: TGTGCCAGCTCACCACCGATGTCAGGGGGCGGAGAGCAGTACTTC.

The chain couples TRBV7-2 to TRBJ2-7, with 9 bases that match TRBD2. CDR1 is SGHTA, CDR2 FQGNSA, per germline. V shed 8 bases, J shed 2 bases, and the junction held 10 bases outside the gene matches. This CDR3 contains 15 residues. Here the CDR3 reads CASCGYGGGAYEQYF. The CDR3 nucleotides read TGTGCCAGCTGTGGCTACGGCGGGGGGGCCTACGAGCAGTACTTC.

The V and J genes are TRBV9 and TRBJ2-1, with 7 nucleotides matching TRBD2. The CDR3 is made up of 15 amino acids. CDR1 is SGDLS and CDR2 is YYNGEE in the germline V gene. V trimming: 0 bases; J trimming: 0 bases; junction bases outside the gene matches: 0. DNA for the CDR3: TGTGCCAGCAGCGTAGGGACTAGCTCCTACAATGAGCAGTTCTTC. The encoded protein is CASSVGTSSYNEQFF. The whole variable domain, remainder taken from reference TRBV9 and TRBJ2-1, is DSGVTQTPKHLITATGQRVTLRCSPRSGDLSVYWYQQSLDQGLQFLIQYYNGEERAKGNILERFSAQQFPDLHSELNLSSLELGDSALYFCASSVGTSSYNEQFFGPGTRLTVL.